Here is one T cell receptor (beta chain) with its context. The data stem from a study of blood T cell repertoires in COVID-19. Participant ages covered about 18 to 89 years across about two dozen US areas. Categorization into cohorts depended on clinical history that participants reported. In the original analysis: Estimation of nucleated cell counts was performed using reference gene primer amplification. This table comes from immunoSEQ multiplex PCR, and its TCRdb copy is limited to in-frame clones, with some not included. V and J calls and clone size are copied from that table; D and trimming were computed from the DNA. The sample lists fewer than 300,000 clones, around 84% seen once, with 15% in the top ten. V dropped 0 bases and J dropped 2; count of bases not matched to a gene: 14. CDR1 is LGHNA, CDR2 YNFKEQ, per germline. The CDR3 is made up of 19 amino acids.

The chain combines TRBV4-2 with TRBJ1-2; 8 nucleotides agree with TRBD1. Input material: PBMCs or T cells enriched from blood (not recorded which). The TCR was taken from a man between 18 and 35 years old who had recovered from COVID-19. Here the CDR3 DNA reads TGTGCCAGCAGCCAAGAGACCCTAAAAGGACAGGGCTCGAACTATGGCTACACCTTC. Translation gives CASSQETLKGQGSNYGYTF.